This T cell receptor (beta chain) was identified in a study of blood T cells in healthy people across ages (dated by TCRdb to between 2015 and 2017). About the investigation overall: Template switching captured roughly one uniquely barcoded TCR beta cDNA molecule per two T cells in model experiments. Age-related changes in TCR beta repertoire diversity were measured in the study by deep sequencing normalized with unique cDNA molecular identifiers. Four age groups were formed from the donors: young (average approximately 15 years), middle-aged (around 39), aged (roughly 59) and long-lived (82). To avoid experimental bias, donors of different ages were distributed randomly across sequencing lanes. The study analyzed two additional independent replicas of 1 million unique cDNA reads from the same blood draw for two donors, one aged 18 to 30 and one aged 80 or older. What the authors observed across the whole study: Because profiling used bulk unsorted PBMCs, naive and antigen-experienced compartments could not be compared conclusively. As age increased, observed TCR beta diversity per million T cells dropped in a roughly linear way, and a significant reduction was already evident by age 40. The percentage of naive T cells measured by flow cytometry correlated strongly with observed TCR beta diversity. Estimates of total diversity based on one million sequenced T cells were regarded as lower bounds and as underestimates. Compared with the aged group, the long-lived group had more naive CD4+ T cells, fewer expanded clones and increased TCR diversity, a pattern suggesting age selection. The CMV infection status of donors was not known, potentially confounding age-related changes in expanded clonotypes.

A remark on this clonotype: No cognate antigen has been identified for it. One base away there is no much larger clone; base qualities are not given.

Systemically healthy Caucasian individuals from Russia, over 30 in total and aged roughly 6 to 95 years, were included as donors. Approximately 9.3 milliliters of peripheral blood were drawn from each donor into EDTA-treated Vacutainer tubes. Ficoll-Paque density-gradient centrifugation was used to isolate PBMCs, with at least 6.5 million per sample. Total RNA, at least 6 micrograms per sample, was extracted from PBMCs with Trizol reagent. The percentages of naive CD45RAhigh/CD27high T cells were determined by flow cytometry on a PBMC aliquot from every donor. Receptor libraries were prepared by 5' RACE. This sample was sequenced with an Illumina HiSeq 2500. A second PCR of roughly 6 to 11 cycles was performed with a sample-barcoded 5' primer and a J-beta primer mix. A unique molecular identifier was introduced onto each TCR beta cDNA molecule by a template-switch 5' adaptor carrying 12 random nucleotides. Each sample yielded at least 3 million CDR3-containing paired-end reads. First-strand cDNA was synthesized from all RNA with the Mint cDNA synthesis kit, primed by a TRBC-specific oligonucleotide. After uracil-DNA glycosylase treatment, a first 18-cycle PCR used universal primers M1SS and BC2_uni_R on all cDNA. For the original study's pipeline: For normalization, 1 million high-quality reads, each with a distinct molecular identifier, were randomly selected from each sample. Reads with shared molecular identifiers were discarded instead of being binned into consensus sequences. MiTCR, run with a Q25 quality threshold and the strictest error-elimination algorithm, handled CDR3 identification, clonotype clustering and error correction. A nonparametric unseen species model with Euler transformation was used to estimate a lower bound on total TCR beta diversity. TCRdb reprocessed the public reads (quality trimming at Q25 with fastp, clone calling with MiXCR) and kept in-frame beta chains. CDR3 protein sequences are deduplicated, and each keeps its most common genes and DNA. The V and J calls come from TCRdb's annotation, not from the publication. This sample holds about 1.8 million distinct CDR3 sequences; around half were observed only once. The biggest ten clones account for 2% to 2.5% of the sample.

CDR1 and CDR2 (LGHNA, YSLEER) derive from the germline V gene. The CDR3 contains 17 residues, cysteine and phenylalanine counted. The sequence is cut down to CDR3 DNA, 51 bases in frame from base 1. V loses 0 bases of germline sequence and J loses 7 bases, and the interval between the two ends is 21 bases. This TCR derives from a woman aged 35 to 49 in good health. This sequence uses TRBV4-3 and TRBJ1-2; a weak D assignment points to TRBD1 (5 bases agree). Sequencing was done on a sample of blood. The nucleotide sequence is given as TGCGCCAGCAGCCAAGATCTGAGGGGCATAGGCGTGGGTGGCTACACCTTC. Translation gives CASSQDLRGIGVGGYTF.